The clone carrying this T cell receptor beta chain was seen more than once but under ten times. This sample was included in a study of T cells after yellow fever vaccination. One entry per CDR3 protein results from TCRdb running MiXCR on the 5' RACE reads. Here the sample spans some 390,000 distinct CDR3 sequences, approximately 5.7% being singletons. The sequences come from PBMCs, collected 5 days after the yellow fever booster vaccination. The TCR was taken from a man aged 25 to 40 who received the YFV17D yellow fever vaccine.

DNA of the CDR3: TGCAGCGCCCGCGGACACACCATGAACACTGAAGCTTTCTTT. This codes for CSARGHTMNTEAFF. The chain uses TRBV29-1 and TRBJ1-1, with D possibly matching TRBD1 (5 bases). V lost 7 bases to trimming and J lost 0 bases, with 15 bases between them. The CDR3 length is 14 residues. In germline, CDR1 is SQVTM, CDR2 ANQGSEA.